The source of this T cell receptor beta chain is a study of cytomegalovirus exposure and HLA in healthy donors. Study context: Unique TCRs numbering some 77 million, obtained from HLA-typed donors, made up an early data release.

Overall study findings and caveats: Analyses of presence and absence presupposed an approximately uniform sequencing depth across donors.

There are a few counts of this clone. Its specificity is unknown. PCR amplification relied on 60 Vbeta primers (plus 13 Jbeta primers). Method: immunoSEQ multiplex PCR; TCRdb's copy keeps in-frame clones and lacks some. The sample contains fewer than 140,000 clones, 70% to 85% of which appear only once. This CDR3 has 14 residues. Trimming removed 6 bases from V and 0 bases from J, with 11 bases in between. Germline CDR1 is LGHNT and CDR2 is FRNRAP. The chain combines TRBV12-5 with TRBJ1-1, with D maybe TRBD1 (6 bases). This TCR was recovered from a man between 60 and 75 years old in good health and CMV-seronegative. Sequencing used PBMCs. CDR3 in amino acids: CASGSGTLNTEAFF. DNA of the CDR3: TGTGCTAGTGGATCCGGGACATTGAACACTGAAGCTTTCTTT.